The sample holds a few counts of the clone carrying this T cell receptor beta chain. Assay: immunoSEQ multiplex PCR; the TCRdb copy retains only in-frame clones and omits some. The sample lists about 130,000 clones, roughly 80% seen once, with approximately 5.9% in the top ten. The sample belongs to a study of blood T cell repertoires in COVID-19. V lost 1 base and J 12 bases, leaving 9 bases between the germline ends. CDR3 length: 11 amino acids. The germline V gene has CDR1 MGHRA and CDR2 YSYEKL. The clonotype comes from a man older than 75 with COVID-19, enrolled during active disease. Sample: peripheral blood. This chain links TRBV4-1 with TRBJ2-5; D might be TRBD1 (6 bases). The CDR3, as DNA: TGCGCCAGCAGCCAAGCCGACAGGAAGTACTTC. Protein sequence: CASSQADRKYF.